This record looks at one TCR beta chain sequence and its context. This clone appeared a few times. This receptor's antigen is unknown. No much larger clonotype is one base removed from it; base qualities were not supplied. From the cysteine through the phenylalanine, the CDR3 covers 14 amino acids. CDR3 DNA only is kept here, 42 bases in frame from base 1. Taken from the germline V gene, the CDR1 and CDR2 loops are MRHNA and SNTAGT. Trimmed from V: 8 bases; trimmed from J: 3 bases; junction bases lacking a gene match: 7. The immunoSEQ Assay, a bias-controlled multiplex PCR, was used to amplify TCRbeta CDR3 regions from genomic DNA. In the source study's methods: The number of nucleated cells in each sample was estimated by amplification of reference gene primers within the assay. To quantify the absolute abundance of each unique TCRbeta CDR3 rearrangement, sequence reads were collapsed and filtered. Productive Simpson clonality was computed per sample as the square root of Simpson's diversity index over productive rearrangements. What TCRdb holds here is the immuneACCESS table cut down to in-frame rearrangements. Part of the clones is not present; checked against another copy, under half of the missing clones reflect an unresolved V gene, and the others are unexplained. V and J calls and clone size come straight from that table; D and trimming were deduced from the DNA. The sample table lists under 80,000 clones, around 84% of them with a count of one. The ten largest clones add up to approximately 1% of the sample.

Collaborating institutions collected whole blood in K2EDTA tubes following their own protocols. For TCRbeta analysis, collaborators shipped samples in one of three forms: frozen whole blood, isolated PBMCs, or DNA extracted from either of those sample types. These data belong to a study of blood T cell repertoires in COVID-19 (TCRdb year 2020). About the full investigation: Samples covering the acute and convalescent phases of COVID-19 were provided by collaborators in the United States, Italy and Spain. The material from the prospective study consisted of cDNA or gDNA derived from T cells, B-cell-depleted T cells, or PBMCs. Subjects who had been exposed to COVID-19, were actively infected with it, or had recovered from it provided the deeply sampled blood TCRbeta repertoires that made up the dataset. The repertoires were released in a freely available public database meant as a resource for research on the immune response to SARS-CoV-2. Samples came from the ongoing ImmuneRACE study (first 160 participants) plus 1,254 subjects from 6 global collaborators. Nearly every sample came with metadata listing a de-identified subject ID, COVID-19 status, age in years and sex. HLA class I and class II types, where available, came from metadata supplied by the sample provider rather than from assay-based typing. What the authors observed across the whole study: Clinical and demographic metadata were provided uncurated, with the amount varying by source and participant.

This receptor chain uses TRBV6-4 and TRBJ2-3, and 8 bases in between align with TRBD1. The TCR was taken from a man aged 70 or older with acute or convalescent COVID-19. Sequencing was carried out using peripheral blood. The DNA reads TGTGCCAGCCTCGGGGACAGGATTACAGATACGCAGTATTTT. It specifies CASLGDRITDTQYF.